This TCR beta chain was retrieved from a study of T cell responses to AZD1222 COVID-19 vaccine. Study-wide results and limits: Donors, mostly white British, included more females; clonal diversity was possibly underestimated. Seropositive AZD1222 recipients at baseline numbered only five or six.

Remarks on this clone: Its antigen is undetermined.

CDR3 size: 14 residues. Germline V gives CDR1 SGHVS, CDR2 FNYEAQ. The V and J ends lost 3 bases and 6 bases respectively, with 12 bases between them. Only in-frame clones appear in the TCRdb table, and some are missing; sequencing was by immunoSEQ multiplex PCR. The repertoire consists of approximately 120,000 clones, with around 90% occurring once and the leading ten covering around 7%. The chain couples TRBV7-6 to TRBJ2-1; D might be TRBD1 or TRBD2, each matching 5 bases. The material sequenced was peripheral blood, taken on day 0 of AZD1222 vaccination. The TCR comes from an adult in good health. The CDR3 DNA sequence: TGTGCCAGCAGCTTCGGGGCCAGTCGCAATGAGCAGTTCTTC. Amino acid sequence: CASSFGASRNEQFF.